These T cell receptor beta chains were read from a single sample in a study of blood T cells in healthy people across ages. TCRdb independently ran MiXCR on the 5' RACE reads; one entry per CDR3 protein. The sample holds 850,000 to 950,000 distinct CDR3 sequences, about 28% seen once. Sequencing used blood. The source of these receptors is a woman over 75 in good health. Each CDR3 is given with its conserved first and last residue. D genes are given only for firm matches. Rows give clone size only sometimes, using once, few, many, or a class for an expanded clone.

cdr3_nt | cdr3_aa | d_call | j_call | clone_size | v_call
TGCGCCAGCAGCTTGTCCCGGGACATTGATGGCTACACCTTC | CASSLSRDIDGYTF | - | TRBJ1-2 | many | TRBV5-1
TGCAGTGCTAGAACTGTCCTAGGTGGACTAGCGGGAGTAAATGACGCCTACGAGCAGTACTTC | CSARTVLGGLAGVNDAYEQYF | TRBD2 | TRBJ2-7 | - | TRBV20-1
TGTGCCAGTAGTATCACTAGGGGGCAAGGTGGCTACACCTTC | CASSITRGQGGYTF | TRBD1 | TRBJ1-2 | few | TRBV19
TGCGCCAGCAGCTTGGGACAGAGAGTGAGCGAGCAGTACTTC | CASSLGQRVSEQYF | - | TRBJ2-7 | - | TRBV5-1
TGCAGTGCACCGGACAGGGCGGGCTATGGCTACACCTTC | CSAPDRAGYGYTF | TRBD1 | TRBJ1-2 | many | TRBV20-1
TGTGCCAGCAATTCCGACCCTTCACCCCCCCACTTT | CASNSDPSPPHF | - | TRBJ1-6 | - | TRBV6-2/TRBV6-3
TGTGCCAGCTCATCTTTTGGCGGGGGAAACACAGATACGCAGTATTTT | CASSSFGGGNTDTQYF | TRBD2 | TRBJ2-3 | - | TRBV18
TGTGCCAGCAGCTTAGCGCGCGTGCTAGCGGGGGCTTCAAGTGAGCAGTACTTC | CASSLARVLAGASSEQYF | TRBD2 | TRBJ2-7 | many | TRBV7-8
TGTGCCAGCAGTGGGACAGGGCTATACAATGAGCAGTTCTTC | CASSGTGLYNEQFF | TRBD1 | TRBJ2-1 | many | TRBV12-3/TRBV12-4
TGTGCCATCAGTCGAGGACTTCCAAGCTCCTACGAGCAGTACTTC | CAISRGLPSSYEQYF | - | TRBJ2-7 | many | TRBV10-3
TGTGCCAGCAGCAAGCCCGCGGGCAGTGAGCAGTTCTTC | CASSKPAGSEQFF | - | TRBJ2-1 | few | TRBV5-6
TGTGCCAGCAGCTTAGGCCAACTAGTCAGCACAGATACGCAGTATTTT | CASSLGQLVSTDTQYF | - | TRBJ2-3 | many | TRBV7-9
TGTGCCAGCAGCTTCGGGGAAAAACTGTTTTTT | CASSFGEKLFF | - | TRBJ1-4 | many | TRBV7-9
TGTGCCACCAGTGATTCACCCGGGACAGGTCTTAGGGTTGAGCAGTTCTTC | CATSDSPGTGLRVEQFF | TRBD1 | TRBJ2-1 | many | TRBV24-1
TGCAGTGCTAGACCGGACAGGGGTGGCTCACCCCTCCACTTT | CSARPDRGGSPLHF | TRBD1 | TRBJ1-6 | - | TRBV20-1
TGTGCCAGCAGCGAACTTAGGGCGAGCGTCAACAATGAGCAGTTCTTC | CASSELRASVNNEQFF | - | TRBJ2-1 | many | TRBV5-6
TGTGCCAGCACCCCGTGGGGCACGGTTGAAAAACTGTTTTTT | CASTPWGTVEKLFF | - | TRBJ1-4 | few | TRBV28
TGTGCCATCAGCGAACCCGGACTGACGAACACTGAAGCTTTCTTT | CAISEPGLTNTEAFF | - | TRBJ1-1 | many | TRBV10-3
TGCAGCGTTGAATTGGTTAGGGGGGGAGGGACTGAAGCTTTCTTT | CSVELVRGGGTEAFF | - | TRBJ1-1 | - | TRBV29-1
TGTGCCAGCGTTGGCTTTTCCTACACAGATACGCAGTATTTT | CASVGFSYTDTQYF | - | TRBJ2-3 | - | TRBV2
TGTGCCAGCAGGACGAATCAGGGAGTTTATGGCTACACCTTC | CASRTNQGVYGYTF | - | TRBJ1-2 | few | TRBV5-6
TGCGCCGGCAGCTTTCGAGGGGGGTCCTACAATGAGCAGTTCTTC | CAGSFRGGSYNEQFF | - | TRBJ2-1 | - | TRBV5-1
TGTGCCAGCAGTGCTCCCCCGGGACTAGCGTCCGGGGCCAACGTCCTGACTTTC | CASSAPPGLASGANVLTF | TRBD2 | TRBJ2-6 | many | TRBV25-1
TGCAGTGCTAGGCCGGGGGTCATGAGCAATCAGCCCCAGCATTTT | CSARPGVMSNQPQHF | - | TRBJ1-5 | few | TRBV20-1
TGTGCCAGCAGCCCAGGGGGCGATTTCTATGGCTACACCTTC | CASSPGGDFYGYTF | TRBD1 | TRBJ1-2 | many | TRBV7-8
TGTGCCAGCAGTTACCACGGAGCGGGGCAAGAGACCCAGTACTTC | CASSYHGAGQETQYF | TRBD2 | TRBJ2-5 | many | TRBV6-5
TGTGCCAGCAGCTTCCGTGGTAGTCAACAGAATGGCTACACCTTC | CASSFRGSQQNGYTF | - | TRBJ1-2 | - | TRBV11-2
TGTGCCAGCAGCTCAAACACTAGAAATGAGCAGTTCTTC | CASSSNTRNEQFF | - | TRBJ2-1 | - | TRBV7-3
TGTGCCAGCAGTGGGGAAGCAAATCAGCCCCAGCATTTT | CASSGEANQPQHF | - | TRBJ1-5 | few | TRBV2
TGTGCCAGCAGCCATTCCGATGAAAAACTGTTTTTT | CASSHSDEKLFF | - | TRBJ1-4 | many | TRBV7-2
TGTGCCAGCAGTTTGGCGTCGGGACAGACCTATGGCTACACCTTC | CASSLASGQTYGYTF | TRBD1 | TRBJ1-2 | many | TRBV28
TGCGCCAGCAGCCTTCGAACCGGGACTCAGCCCCCCACAGATACGCAGTATTTT | CASSLRTGTQPPTDTQYF | - | TRBJ2-3 | many | TRBV4-1
TGTGCCAGCTCACCAAATCGGGAAGGGATGGGGCAGTTCTTC | CASSPNREGMGQFF | - | TRBJ2-1 | - | TRBV12-3/TRBV12-4
TGCAGCGTTTCCCCACAGGGGGCTAGCTATGGCTACACCTTC | CSVSPQGASYGYTF | TRBD1 | TRBJ1-2 | many | TRBV29-1
TGTGCCACCAGCAGAGGACAGGGGGCCACCTTCGGCGGCTACACCTTC | CATSRGQGATFGGYTF | TRBD1 | TRBJ1-2 | few | TRBV15
TGCAGTGCTACGGACAGGGGAGATGAGCAGTACTTC | CSATDRGDEQYF | TRBD1 | TRBJ2-5 | many | TRBV20-1
TGTGCCAGCAGCTACAGCCGGGGGGACAACACCGGGGAGCTGTTTTTT | CASSYSRGDNTGELFF | TRBD2 | TRBJ2-2 | - | TRBV5-6
TGTGCCACCAGTGATCCGACGGGACAGAGTAAAGAGACCCAGTACTTC | CATSDPTGQSKETQYF | TRBD1 | TRBJ2-5 | many | TRBV24-1
TGTGCCAGCAGCAGGGGGGCCCATTATGGGTCAGATACGCAGTATTTT | CASSRGAHYGSDTQYF | - | TRBJ2-3 | - | TRBV27
TGTGCCAGCAGCTTAGAAGGCCCGAGAGGAGTTGCAACTAATGAAAAACTGTTTTTT | CASSLEGPRGVATNEKLFF | - | TRBJ1-4 | many | TRBV7-2